This TCR beta chain was sequenced during a study of pediatric ulcerative colitis. This was a survey-level run. Up to 500,000 reads were sequenced per sample. TCRdb's table, derived via immunoSEQ multiplex PCR, lists solely in-frame clones and lacks some. The table includes about 64,000 clones, roughly nine tenths detected once. CDR1 is SNHLY, CDR2 FYNNEI, per germline. The CDR3 length is 18 residues. Trimming removed 8 bases from V and 2 bases from J; junction bases left unmatched: 16. Study results and caveats: In rectum, acute severe colitis had expanded clones and less diversity.

A word on this clone: The antigen is not known.

This chain joins TRBV2 and TRBJ2-3, with TRBD1 identical over 10 bases. The sequence derives from a boy aged 5 to 17 with severe ulcerative colitis. The material sequenced was blood. The CDR3 sequence: CASLSPDRGAPHTDTQYF. In nucleotides, the CDR3 is TGTGCCAGCTTATCCCCGGACAGGGGGGCACCACACACAGATACGCAGTATTTT.